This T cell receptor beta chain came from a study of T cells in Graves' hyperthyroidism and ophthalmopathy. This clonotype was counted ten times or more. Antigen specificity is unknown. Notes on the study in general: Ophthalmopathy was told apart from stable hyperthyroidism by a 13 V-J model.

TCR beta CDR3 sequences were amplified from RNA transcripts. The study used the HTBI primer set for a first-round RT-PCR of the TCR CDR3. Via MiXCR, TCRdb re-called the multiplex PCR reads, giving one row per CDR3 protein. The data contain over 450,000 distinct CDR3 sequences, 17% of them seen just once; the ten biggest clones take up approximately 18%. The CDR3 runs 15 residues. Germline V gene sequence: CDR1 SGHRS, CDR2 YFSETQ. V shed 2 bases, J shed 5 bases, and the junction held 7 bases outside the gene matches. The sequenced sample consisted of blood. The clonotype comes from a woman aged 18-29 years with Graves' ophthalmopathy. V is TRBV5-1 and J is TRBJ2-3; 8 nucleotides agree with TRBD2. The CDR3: CASSLAGAQGDTQYF. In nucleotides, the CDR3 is TGCGCCAGCAGCTTAGCGGGGGCCCAAGGAGATACGCAGTATTTT.